The rows below give T cell receptor beta chains drawn from one sample of a study of cytomegalovirus exposure and HLA in healthy donors. Some clones are missing from TCRdb's copy, which holds only in-frame ones; the method was immunoSEQ multiplex PCR. The sample includes 200,000 to 250,000 clones. What was sequenced was PBMCs. All receptors derive from a girl aged 2 to 9 in good health and CMV-seropositive. The CDR3 runs from the conserved cysteine through the conserved F or W. D genes are given only for firm matches.

v_call	j_call	d_call	cdr3_nt	cdr3_aa
TRBV10-1	TRBJ2-7	.	TGCGCCAGCAGTGAAACCCTCGAGGGTTACGAGCAGTACTTC	CASSETLEGYEQYF
TRBV9	TRBJ2-2	TRBD2	TGTGCCAGCAGAGGACGGGGGACTAGCGGACTCACCGGGGAGCTGTTTTTT	CASRGRGTSGLTGELFF
TRBV28	TRBJ2-5	TRBD2	TGTGCCAGCAGTACCCTAGCGGGAGCGGGGGAGACCCAGTACTTC	CASSTLAGAGETQYF
TRBV7-9	TRBJ2-7	.	TGTGCCAGCAGCTTAGGGCCAGGTGAGCAGTACTTC	CASSLGPGEQYF
TRBV18	TRBJ2-7	TRBD2	TGTGCCAGCTCCCTCAGAGCGGGAGATGAGCAGTACTTC	CASSLRAGDEQYF
TRBV10-1	TRBJ2-1	.	TGCGCCAGCAGTGGGCCCTCCTACAATGAGCAGTTCTTC	CASSGPSYNEQFF
TRBV10-3	TRBJ2-1	.	TGTGCCATCAGTGAGACCGGAGCAAAATCCCTTAATGAGCAGTTCTTC	CAISETGAKSLNEQFF
TRBV28	TRBJ2-1	.	TGTGCCACCCGGACAGTAGCCTACAATGAGCAGTTCTTC	CATRTVAYNEQFF
TRBV27	TRBJ2-1	TRBD1	TGTGCCAGTTGGGACAGGGCCCCGAATGAGCAGTTCTTC	CASWDRAPNEQFF
TRBV27	TRBJ2-1	TRBD2	TGTGCCAGCAGTTTCTCCCTAGCGGGAGTTAACAATGAGCAGTTCTTC	CASSFSLAGVNNEQFF
TRBV5-1	TRBJ2-7	.	TGCGCCAGCAGCTTGGACAATTTGTACTCCTACGAGCAGTACTTC	CASSLDNLYSYEQYF
TRBV19	TRBJ1-4	TRBD1	TGTGCCAGTAGTATAACGGGACAGGGGACGAATGAAAAACTGTTTTTT	CASSITGQGTNEKLFF
TRBV27	TRBJ1-4	.	TGTGCCAGCAGCCGAACCACTGCAACTAATGAAAAACTGTTTTTT	CASSRTTATNEKLFF
TRBV18	TRBJ2-1	TRBD2	TGTGCCAGCTCACCAAGGACTAGCGGGACCCGCTCCTACAATGAGCAGTTCTTC	CASSPRTSGTRSYNEQFF
TRBV28	TRBJ1-5	TRBD1	TGTGCCAGCAGTTTAGGACGCGGGGACAGGACGAATCAGCCCCAGCATTTT	CASSLGRGDRTNQPQHF
TRBV5-5	TRBJ1-5	.	TGTGCCAGCAGCTTGGGCAGGGGCGGTGGATACAGCAATCAGCCCCAGCATTTT	CASSLGRGGGYSNQPQHF
TRBV28	TRBJ2-7	TRBD2	TGTGCCAGCAGTTCCCGACACTCGGGACTAGCGGGGGGGAACGAGCAGTACTTC	CASSSRHSGLAGGNEQYF
TRBV9	TRBJ1-4	TRBD1	TGTGCCAGCCGATCGACAGGGAAACTGTTTTTT	CASRSTGKLFF
TRBV6-1	TRBJ1-3	.	TGTGCCAGCAGGCTCGGAGGAGGAAACACCATATATTTT	CASRLGGGNTIYF
TRBV14	TRBJ2-1	TRBD2	TGTGCCAGCAGCCAAGAACAGCGGGAGGGGAGCTCCTACAATGAGCAGTTCTTC	CASSQEQREGSSYNEQFF
TRBV6-1	TRBJ2-1	TRBD2	TGTGCCAGCAGGGAAGGGACTAGCGGGAGGCAGGGGTTCTTCAGCTCCTACAATGAGCAGTTCTTC	CASREGTSGRQGFFSSYNEQFF
TRBV6-1	TRBJ1-4	.	TGTGCCAGCAGTGAATTGCAGGATATTACAACTAATGAAAAACTGTTTTTT	CASSELQDITTNEKLFF
TRBV19	TRBJ1-1	TRBD1	TGTGCCAGTAGTGGAACCCTGGGACAGTTTAGGGGATCAGCTTTCTTT	CASSGTLGQFRGSAFF
TRBV28	TRBJ1-1	TRBD1	TGTACCAGCAGTTTAACAGGGGCGAACACTGAAGCTTTCTTT	CTSSLTGANTEAFF
TRBV28	TRBJ1-1	TRBD1	TGTGCCAGCATGCCACAGGGGGCTTGGGACACTGAAGCTTTCTTT	CASMPQGAWDTEAFF
TRBV27	TRBJ1-1	TRBD1	TGTGCCAGCAGTCTTAAAACCCCAGGGGGCCACACTGAAGCTTTCTTT	CASSLKTPGGHTEAFF